The T cell receptor beta chain under discussion was sequenced for a study of technical replicates of blood from a handful of donors. Germline CDR1 reads SGHRS; CDR2 reads YFSETQ. V lost 4 bases and J lost 11; bases outside the gene matches: 16. CDR3 length: 16 amino acids. Using immunoSEQ multiplex PCR, the repertoire was profiled, and TCRdb retains in-frame clones only, with some absent. The profile covers approximately 92,000 clones, with around 95% appearing a single time and about 0.36% taken by the ten largest. This TCR was sampled from a human donor in good health. The sample comprised T cells isolated from PBMCs. V is TRBV5-1 and J is TRBJ2-1; 9 positions agree with TRBD1. In DNA, the CDR3 is TGCGCCAGCAGCCCCTTAGGGACAGGGCAACGTATTAAGCAGTTCTTC. It yields the protein CASSPLGTGQRIKQFF.